One sample yielded the 16 T cell receptor beta chains listed below, sequenced in a study of T cell changes during pregnancy in multiple sclerosis. Profiled with immunoSEQ multiplex PCR; TCRdb holds only in-frame clones, not every one. The sample holds about 38,000 clones; about 92% are singletons and the top ten take approximately 5%. The sequencing used CD8+ T cells from peripheral blood mononuclear cells, collected in the third trimester of pregnancy. The receptor source for this set is a female donor with multiple sclerosis, enrolled in a pregnancy study.

The rearrangement uses TRBV27 and TRBJ2-1; 11 bases align to TRBD2. In germline, CDR1 is MNHEY, CDR2 SMNVEV (reference sequence). The CDR3 has 17 residues. Trimming at V came to 5 bases and at J to 2 bases, leaving 8 bases not matched to a gene. The CDR3, as DNA: TGTGCCAGCAGTCCACTCTTAGCGGGAGGGCCCTACAATGAGCAGTTCTTC. Protein sequence: CASSPLLAGGPYNEQFF.

This sequence joins TRBV6-1 and TRBJ2-1; D is unclear. The CDR3 totals 17 residues. Germline assignment: CDR1 MNHNS and CDR2 SASEGT. V was clipped by 2 bases and J by 5 bases, with 19 bases between them. The CDR3 reads CASSELLLQVPNNEQFF. The CDR3, as DNA: TGTGCCAGCAGTGAACTTCTCCTCCAGGTACCAAACAATGAGCAGTTCTTC.

The chain combines TRBV6-5 with TRBJ2-1, with D tentatively TRBD2 (6 bases). Trimming cost V 4 bases and J 3 bases, with 10 bases left between them. The CDR3 is made up of 14 amino acids. CDR1 is MNHEY and CDR2 is SVGAGI in the germline V gene. The CDR3 here is CASSSYSGYNEQFF. CDR3 DNA: TGTGCCAGCAGTTCCTATAGCGGCTACAATGAGCAGTTCTTC.

The V gene is TRBV7-9, the J gene TRBJ2-1, with 11 bases aligning to TRBD2. V lost 5 bases and J lost 7; bases outside the gene matches: 13. CDR3 length equals 17 residues. Per the germline V gene, CDR1 is SEHNR and CDR2 is FQNEAQ (reference sequence). As DNA, the CDR3 is TGTGCCAGCAGCACCCTCGCTAGCGGGAGGTTAGGTAATGAGCAGTTCTTC. Encoded protein: CASSTLASGRLGNEQFF.

The J gene is TRBJ2-3, the V gene TRBV15; TRBD2 aligns across 9 bases. V shed 0 bases, J shed 0 bases, and the junction held 4 bases outside the gene matches. In germline, CDR1 is LNHNV, CDR2 YYDKDF (reference sequence). CDR3 size: 17 residues. The CDR3 DNA sequence: TGTGCCACCAGCAGAGATATAAGCGGGAGGAGCACAGATACGCAGTATTTT. Translation: CATSRDISGRSTDTQYF.

This chain joins TRBV13 and TRBJ2-1; D not certain. Per germline, CDR1 PRHDT and CDR2 FYEKMQ (reference sequence). This CDR3 has 12 amino acids. V shed 5 bases and J shed 11 bases, with 13 bases lying between them. The CDR3: CASSGSNSKQFF. The CDR3 nucleotides read TGTGCCAGCAGCGGCAGTAACAGTAAGCAGTTCTTC.

The V and J genes are TRBV7-3 and TRBJ2-1; D might be TRBD2 (6 bases). The CDR3 contains 14 residues. Trimming removed 5 bases from V and 7 bases from J, with 15 bases in between. Germline V CDR1 and CDR2: SGHTA, FQGTGA. The CDR3 reads CASSLGGITNEQFF. CDR3 DNA sequence: TGTGCCAGCAGCCTCGGCGGGATCACGAATGAGCAGTTCTTC. Together with reference TRBV7-3 and TRBJ2-1, the CDR3 gives the full variable domain: GAGVSQTPSNKVTEKGKYVELRCDPISGHTALYWYRQSLGQGPEFLIYFQGTGAADDSGLPNDRFFAVRPEGSVSTLKIQRTERGDSAVYLCASSLGGITNEQFFGPGTRLTVL.

Points on this clone: Compared with germline, one end of the junction differs, possibly owing to a read error. The chain combines TRBV23-1 with TRBJ2-2; possible D gene TRBD2, 5 bases. TRBV23-1 is recorded as an ORF, its role being uncertain. This CDR3 has 15 residues. CDR3 region: CASSQYEGSTGELFF. The CDR3 bases are TGCGCCAGCAGCCAATATGAGGGAAGCACCGGGGAGCTGTTTTTT.

As DNA, the CDR3 is TGTGCCAGCAGCTTAGTCACTAGCACAGATACGCAGTATTTT. Amino acid sequence: CASSLVTSTDTQYF. This chain links TRBV7-9 with TRBJ2-3; D uncertain. Germline loops: CDR1 SEHNR, CDR2 FQNEAQ (reference sequence). This CDR3 has 14 amino acids. Trimming removed 1 base at V and 0 bases at J, with 5 bases between. Drawing the rest from reference TRBV7-9 and TRBJ2-3, the complete variable domain is DTGVSQNPRHKITKRGQNVTFRCDPISEHNRLYWYRQTLGQGPEFLTYFQNEAQLEKSRLLSDRFSAERPKGSFSTLEIQRTEQGDSAMYLCASSLVTSTDTQYFGPGTRLTVL.

V gene TRBV7-2 combines with J gene TRBJ2-3; TRBD2 aligns across 12 bases. Germline V lookup: CDR1 SGHTA, CDR2 FQGNSA. CDR3 length: 16 amino acids. Losses at the gene ends were 1 base for V and 7 bases for J; bases not matched to a gene: 6. The CDR3 region is CASSLGLAGGTNTQYF. CDR3 DNA: TGTGCCAGCAGCTTAGGGCTAGCGGGAGGGACAAATACGCAGTATTTT.

The genes are TRBV5-8 and TRBJ2-5; the match to TRBD2 covers 8 bases. Germline loops: CDR1 SGHTS, CDR2 YDEGEE. The J segment lost 5 bases and the V segment lost 2 bases, leaving 14 bases of the junction unmatched. The CDR3 length is 17 residues. This CDR3 reads CASSFLLAEREYETQYF. The CDR3 DNA reads TGTGCCAGCAGCTTTCTCCTTGCGGAGCGGGAGTACGAGACCCAGTACTTC.

The chain carries TRBV7-9 and TRBJ1-1; 9 nucleotides line up with TRBD1. The CDR3 has 15 amino acids. V was clipped by 5 bases and J by 3 bases; unmatched bases: 7. CDR1 and CDR2 from the germline V gene are SEHNR and FQNEAQ (reference sequence). Here the CDR3 reads CASSISTGGYTEAFF. The CDR3 coding sequence is TGTGCCAGCAGCATCTCGACAGGGGGGTACACTGAAGCTTTCTTT.

The chain links TRBV15 to TRBJ2-7; no clear D gene. V was trimmed by 1 base and J by 6 bases, leaving 10 bases between them. Germline-derived CDR1 and CDR2 are LNHNV and YYDKDF (reference sequence). This CDR3 contains 13 residues. The CDR3 here is CATSRVGEPEQYF. The CDR3 DNA sequence: TGTGCCACCAGCAGAGTCGGAGAACCCGAGCAGTACTTC.

This chain connects TRBV5-4 to TRBJ2-1, with D possibly TRBD2 on 6 matching bases. The germline V and J ends were trimmed by 4 bases and 2 bases, with 16 bases remaining between them. The CDR3 totals 16 residues. Germline-derived CDR1 and CDR2 are SGHNT and YYREEE (reference sequence). The CDR3 DNA reads as TGTGCCAGCAGCACCGGAGTAGCGGAAGCCTACAATGAGCAGTTCTTC. Its translation is CASSTGVAEAYNEQFF.

A single count supports this clone. This chain uses TRBV6-5 with TRBJ2-4; 7 bases line up with TRBD1. Germline trimming cut 5 bases from V and 7 bases from J; bases unmatched to any gene: 8. This CDR3 comprises 14 residues. Germline-derived CDR1 and CDR2 are MNHEY and SVGAGI. In DNA, the CDR3 is TGTGCCAGCAGTACCCACAGGGGTGAGAACATTCAGTACTTC. Translating gives CASSTHRGENIQYF.

This sequence joins TRBV10-3 and TRBJ1-1; D is uncertain. Germline loops: CDR1 ENHRY, CDR2 SYGVKD. The CDR3 has 17 amino acids. The V gene lost 6 bases and the J gene lost 0 bases, with 20 bases spanning the gap. The CDR3 protein is CAIRPRVFPSMNTEAFF. The CDR3 region has the DNA TGTGCCATCAGGCCGAGGGTCTTCCCCAGTATGAACACTGAAGCTTTCTTT.